Presented here are 14 T cell receptor beta chains from one specimen sequenced in a study of blood T cells in healthy people across ages. It was with a sample-barcoded 5' primer and a J-beta primer mix that a second PCR of roughly 6 to 12 cycles was run. TCRdb passed the 5' RACE reads through MiXCR, listing each CDR3 protein once. The sample lists 1.5 million to 2 million distinct CDR3 sequences; around 50% were seen once. Sequences were obtained from blood. These receptors were collected from a middle-aged woman in good health.

V and J are TRBV12-3 or TRBV12-4 and TRBJ1-2, with D possibly TRBD1 on 6 matching bases. Trimming removed 1 base at V and 4 bases at J, with 10 bases between. This CDR3 contains 14 residues. The CDR3 nucleotides read TGTGCCAGCAGTTTAGGAGGACAGTTCTATGGCTACACCTTC. Amino acid sequence: CASSLGGQFYGYTF.

The chain recombines TRBV20-1 with TRBJ1-6; D gene uncertain. Germline V lookup: CDR1 DFQATT, CDR2 SNEGSKA (reference sequence). Trimming left V 3 bases short and J 6 bases short, with 12 bases between. This CDR3 contains 14 residues. Written as DNA, the CDR3 is TGCAGTGCTAGGTACGGCTCGAGTAATTCACCCCTCCACTTT. It yields the protein CSARYGSSNSPLHF.

The chain links TRBV20-1 to TRBJ2-3; tentatively, D is TRBD2 (6 bases). The CDR3 has 15 residues. V was cut by 6 bases and J by 2 bases, with 18 bases left in between. The germline gives CDR1 DFQATT, CDR2 SNEGSKA (reference sequence). CDR3 loop: CSASGASGYTDTQYF. The CDR3 DNA reads TGCAGTGCCAGTGGGGCCAGCGGGTACACAGATACGCAGTATTTT.

The V and J genes are TRBV7-9 and TRBJ1-6; D is uncertain. Germline V lookup: CDR1 SEHNR, CDR2 FQNEAQ (reference sequence). The CDR3 loop spans 14 amino acids. Trimming removed 5 bases from V and 6 bases from J, with 11 bases in between. The CDR3 coding sequence is TGTGCCAGCAGCCCCTTGGGCCTTAATTCACCCCTCCACTTT. Residues: CASSPLGLNSPLHF.

Turning to this clonotype: Since a much larger clone is just one base distant, this may be a read error. V gene TRBV29-1 combines with J gene TRBJ2-5; D uncertain. CDR3 length equals 14 residues. Trimming removed 4 bases at V and 11 bases at J, with 23 bases between. Germline lookup yields CDR1 SQVTM and CDR2 ANQGSEA. The CDR3 sequence is CSVASAATNNEQYF. CDR3 nucleotides: TGCAGCGTTGCATCGGCAGCTACCAACAATGAGCAGTACTTC.

This chain uses TRBV11-1 with TRBJ2-3; a weak D match, TRBD2 (7 bases). The germline gives CDR1 SGHAT, CDR2 FQDESV (reference sequence). The CDR3 length is 16 residues. V gave up 5 bases and J gave up 4 bases, with 19 bases separating them. CDR3 sequence (DNA): TGTGCCAGCAGCGGGGCGTCGGGGGGCTCCCCAGATACGCAGTATTTT. It codes for CASSGASGGSPDTQYF.

The V call is TRBV20-1, the J call TRBJ1-2, with TRBD1 identical over 7 bases. The germline V gene has CDR1 DFQATT and CDR2 SNEGSKA (reference sequence). Losses at the gene ends were 1 base for V and 2 bases for J; bases not matched to a gene: 7. This CDR3 comprises 15 residues. For the CDR3, the DNA is TGCAGTGCTAGAGGGGCGGGACAGAGGAACTATGGCTACACCTTC. Its protein is CSARGAGQRNYGYTF.

This rearrangement joins TRBV9 to TRBJ2-5; 8 nucleotides align to TRBD2. This CDR3 contains 17 residues. The trim removed 3 bases at V and 9 bases at J, leaving 19 bases unmatched. Germline CDR1 reads SGDLS; CDR2 reads YYNGEE. For the CDR3, the DNA is TGTGCCAGCAGCGCAACGGGGGGGCAGGGAACATCGGTGGCCCAGTACTTC. Amino acids: CASSATGGQGTSVAQYF. The complete variable domain, with remaining parts taken from reference TRBV9 and TRBJ2-5, reads DSGVTQTPKHLITATGQRVTLRCSPRSGDLSVYWYQQSLDQGLQFLIQYYNGEERAKGNILERFSAQQFPDLHSELNLSSLELGDSALYFCASSATGGQGTSVAQYFGPGTRLLVL.

This clonotype was detected only a few times. The chain joins TRBV7-9 to TRBJ1-5; D perhaps matches TRBD1 (6 bases). The germline gives CDR1 SEHNR, CDR2 FQNEAQ (reference sequence). Trimming took 7 bases from V and 0 from J, leaving 13 bases between them. The CDR3 has 15 amino acids. The chain's CDR3 is CASTNAGDSNQPQHF. CDR3 nucleotide sequence: TGTGCCAGCACCAACGCAGGGGATAGCAATCAGCCCCAGCATTTT. Full variable domain (outside the CDR3, taken from reference TRBV7-9 and TRBJ1-5): DTGVSQNPRHKITKRGQNVTFRCDPISEHNRLYWYRQTLGQGPEFLTYFQNEAQLEKSRLLSDRFSAERPKGSFSTLEIQRTEQGDSAMYLCASTNAGDSNQPQHFGDGTRLSIL.

The V call is TRBV6-2 or TRBV6-3, the J call TRBJ2-3; D unclear. The V gene's germline CDR1 is MNHEY and CDR2 SVGEGT. CDR3 length: 15 amino acids. V lost 2 bases to trimming and J lost 2 bases, with 11 bases between them. For the CDR3, the DNA is TGTGCCAGCAGTTACCGGGCCCAATCCACAGATACGCAGTATTTT. Translation: CASSYRAQSTDTQYF.

This clonotype has more than one count but fewer than ten. This chain links TRBV4-3 with TRBJ2-1; 8 bases are shared with TRBD1. V gave up 0 bases and J gave up 6 bases; unmatched junction bases: 4. The CDR3 is made up of 15 amino acids. Germline V gene data show CDR1 as LGHNA and CDR2 as YSLEER. Written as DNA, the CDR3 is TGCGCCAGCAGCCAAGACAGGGGGCGCATCAATGAGCAGTTCTTC. Translating it yields CASSQDRGRINEQFF.

This clonotype showed up just a few times. This sequence joins TRBV4-3 and TRBJ2-5; 8 bases are a match to TRBD1. Trimming at V came to 2 bases and at J to 4 bases, leaving 6 bases not matched to a gene. The CDR3 consists of 15 residues. Germline CDR1 and CDR2: LGHNA and YSLEER. CDR3 sequence (DNA): TGCGCCAGCAGCCAAACCAGGGGGCGCACAGAGACCCAGTACTTC. Amino acid sequence: CASSQTRGRTETQYF.

This clonotype was counted between two and nine times. V and J are TRBV7-6 and TRBJ2-1, with 10 bases fitting TRBD1. With 5 bases clipped from V and 6 bases from J, the junction kept 13 bases outside the gene matches. CDR3 size: 17 residues. The V gene's germline CDR1 is SGHVS and CDR2 FNYEAQ. The CDR3 protein is CASSHGQGEYHSNEQFF. The DNA of the CDR3 is TGTGCCAGCAGCCACGGACAGGGGGAGTATCATAGCAATGAGCAGTTCTTC.

The rearrangement joins TRBV11-2 to TRBJ2-3; D call uncertain. Per germline, CDR1 SGHAT and CDR2 FQNNGV. The CDR3 runs to 13 residues. V was pared by 5 bases and J by 6 bases, with 12 bases between. The CDR3 loop reads CASSPLHGDTQYF. CDR3 sequence (DNA): TGTGCCAGCAGCCCTCTCCACGGGGATACGCAGTATTTT.